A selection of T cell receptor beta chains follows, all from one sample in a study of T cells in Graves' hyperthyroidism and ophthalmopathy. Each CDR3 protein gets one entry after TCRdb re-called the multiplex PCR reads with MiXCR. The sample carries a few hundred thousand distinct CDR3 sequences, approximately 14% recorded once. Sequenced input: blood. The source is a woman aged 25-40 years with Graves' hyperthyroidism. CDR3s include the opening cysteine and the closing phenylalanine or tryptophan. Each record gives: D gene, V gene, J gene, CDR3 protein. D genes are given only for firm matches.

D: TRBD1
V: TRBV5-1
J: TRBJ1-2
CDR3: CASSLHGTGLGYTF

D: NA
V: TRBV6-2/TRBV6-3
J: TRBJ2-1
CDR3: CASGKGDNEQFF

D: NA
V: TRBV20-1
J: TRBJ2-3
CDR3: CSAEDPGSLGDTQYF

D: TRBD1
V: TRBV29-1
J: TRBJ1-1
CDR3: CSVWGQGLPEAFF

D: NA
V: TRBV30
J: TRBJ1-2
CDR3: CAWSHTGSANYGYTF

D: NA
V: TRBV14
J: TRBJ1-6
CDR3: CASSRGTYNSPLHF

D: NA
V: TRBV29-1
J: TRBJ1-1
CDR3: CSVDEMNTEAFF

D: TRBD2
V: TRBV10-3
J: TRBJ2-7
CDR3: CANGGWLAGSYEQYF

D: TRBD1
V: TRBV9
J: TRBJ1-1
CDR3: CASRRGTNTEAFF

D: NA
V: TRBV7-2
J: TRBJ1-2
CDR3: CASSSDLRGGYTF

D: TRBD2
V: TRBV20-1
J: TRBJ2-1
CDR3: CSARDLAGGVRNEQFF

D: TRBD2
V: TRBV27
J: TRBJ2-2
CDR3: CASSRLAGGGRGELFF

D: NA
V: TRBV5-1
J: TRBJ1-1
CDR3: CASSLAWQGGAEAFF

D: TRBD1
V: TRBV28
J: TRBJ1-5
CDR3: CASSKDRYDQPQHF

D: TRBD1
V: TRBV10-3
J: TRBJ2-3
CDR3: CASGQGDTDTQYF

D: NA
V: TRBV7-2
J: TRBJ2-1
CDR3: CASTSRSSLGNEQFF

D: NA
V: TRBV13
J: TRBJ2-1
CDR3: CASSDDRLGYNEQFF

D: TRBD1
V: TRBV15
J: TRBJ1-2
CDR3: CATSRTDRVLGYTF

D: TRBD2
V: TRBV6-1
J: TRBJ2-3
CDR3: CASSYQGLAGENTQYF

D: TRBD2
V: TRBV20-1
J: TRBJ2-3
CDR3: CSARPSRNSGRATDTQYF

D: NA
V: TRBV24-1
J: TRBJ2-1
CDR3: CATRGPGQSYNEQFF

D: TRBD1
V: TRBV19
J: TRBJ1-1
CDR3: CASSRQGSGDTEAFF

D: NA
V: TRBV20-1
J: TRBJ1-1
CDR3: CSAKGWRGEAFF

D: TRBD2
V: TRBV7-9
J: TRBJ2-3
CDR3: CASSLPSGSSTDTQYF

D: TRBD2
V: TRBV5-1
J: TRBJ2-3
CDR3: CASTSSSAGGLTQYF

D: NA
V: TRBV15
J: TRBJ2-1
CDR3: CATSSGIDEQFF

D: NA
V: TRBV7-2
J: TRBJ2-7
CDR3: CASSVSGSSYEQYF

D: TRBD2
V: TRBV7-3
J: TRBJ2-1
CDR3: CASSFVGTSGSSYNEQFF

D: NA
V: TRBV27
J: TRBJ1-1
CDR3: CASNSGTDMNTEAFF

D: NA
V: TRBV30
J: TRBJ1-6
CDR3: CAWSVIPGDSSLHF

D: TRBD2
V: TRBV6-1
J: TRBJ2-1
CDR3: CASRARGLAGLGEQFF

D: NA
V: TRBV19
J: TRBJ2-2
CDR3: CASSTQGYGELFF

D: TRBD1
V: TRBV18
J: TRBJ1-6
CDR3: CASSATGDNSPLHF

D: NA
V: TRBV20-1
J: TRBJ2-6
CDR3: CSARSLTGANVLTF

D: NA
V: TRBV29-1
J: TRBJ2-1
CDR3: CSGAPWDNEQFF

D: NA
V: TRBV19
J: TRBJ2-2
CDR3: CASSRRAGGNTGELFF